Each of the 18 T cell receptor beta chains below was sequenced from the same sample in a study of blood T cell repertoires in COVID-19. Sequencing was performed with immunoSEQ multiplex PCR; in TCRdb, only in-frame clones are kept and a portion is missing. The sample has 150,000 to 200,000 clones; approximately 86% are singletons. Specimen: peripheral blood. These receptors were collected from a woman aged 80 or over in a cohort sampled during active or convalescent COVID-19.

The chain couples TRBV28 to TRBJ2-7, with 8 bases lining up with TRBD2. The CDR3 is 14 residues long. Per the germline V gene, CDR1 is MDHEN and CDR2 is SYDVKM. The ends lost 3 bases at V and 4 bases at J; junction bases unmatched: 5. CDR3 in amino acids: CASSFGGGLYEQYF. The DNA for the CDR3 is TGTGCCAGCAGTTTTGGCGGGGGGTTGTACGAGCAGTACTTC.

The rearrangement uses TRBV5-1 and TRBJ2-6, with 7 bases identical to TRBD1. The V gene's germline CDR1 is SGHRS and CDR2 YFSETQ. The CDR3 spans 16 residues. Trimming removed 1 base from V and 9 bases from J; junction bases left unmatched: 10. For the CDR3, the DNA is TGCGCCAGCAGCTTGTCCGGACAGGCGGATATCAACGTCCTGACTTTC. Translating it yields CASSLSGQADINVLTF.

This chain connects TRBV5-6 to TRBJ2-5; no reliable D call. V lost 4 bases, J lost 4 bases, and 14 bases lay in between. CDR3 size: 14 residues. Germline V gene sequence: CDR1 SGHDT, CDR2 YYEEEE. The CDR3 is CASSGRLPSETQYF. DNA of the CDR3: TGTGCCAGCAGCGGCAGGTTGCCTTCAGAGACCCAGTACTTC.

The V gene is TRBV3-1 (or the pseudogene TRBV3-2), the J gene TRBJ1-6, with 7 nucleotides matching TRBD1. This CDR3 is 15 amino acids long. Germline V CDR1 and CDR2: LGHDT, YNNKEL (reference sequence). After removal of 2 bases from V and 6 bases from J, the junction contained 4 bases not matched to a gene. CDR3 region: CASSQRDRINSPLHF. CDR3 in DNA: TGTGCCAGCAGCCAAAGGGACAGAATTAATTCACCCCTCCACTTT.

This clone was found a few times. V and J are TRBV4-1 and TRBJ1-1; 7 nucleotides line up with TRBD1. The CDR3 spans 15 residues. The germline CDR1 and CDR2 sequences are MGHRA and YSYEKL. V shed 2 bases, J shed 10 bases, and the junction held 13 bases outside the gene matches. The CDR3, as DNA: TGCGCCAGCAGCCAACCAGACAGGGCTTTCTCTGCAGCTTTCTTT. Translation gives CASSQPDRAFSAAFF.

The chain has TRBV5-4 and TRBJ2-3; 14 nucleotides align to TRBD2. The CDR3 length is 16 residues. Germline V gene sequence: CDR1 SGHNT, CDR2 YYREEE (reference sequence). J gave up 2 bases and V 4 bases, and 3 bases lay outside the gene matches. The CDR3 sequence is CASSLGLAGVTDTQYF. The CDR3 nucleotides are TGTGCCAGCAGCCTGGGACTAGCGGGAGTCACAGATACGCAGTATTTT.

The chain links TRBV18 to TRBJ2-2; no reliable D call. Germline V gene data show CDR1 as KGHSH and CDR2 as LQKENI. The CDR3 sequence is 14 residues long. The V and J ends lost 4 bases and 0 bases respectively, with 6 bases between them. The CDR3 loop reads CASSLTSNTGELFF. CDR3 bases: TGTGCCAGCTCACTAACTTCGAACACCGGGGAGCTGTTTTTT.

This clone appeared a few times. The CDR3 region has the DNA TGCGCCAGCAGCTCACGACAGGATCAGAAAGCTTTCTTT. It is translated as CASSSRQDQKAFF. The V gene is TRBV4-3, the J gene TRBJ1-1; D possibly corresponds to TRBD1 (6 bases). Trimming stripped 5 bases from V and 9 bases from J, with 16 bases between. Per germline, CDR1 LGHNA and CDR2 YSLEER. The CDR3 is made up of 13 amino acids.

The rearrangement joins TRBV10-3 to TRBJ2-7; TRBD1 agrees at 8 bases. Germline-derived CDR1 and CDR2 are ENHRY and SYGVKD. With V trimmed by 3 bases and J by 5 bases, 6 bases remained unmatched. This CDR3 has 14 residues. DNA for the CDR3: TGTGCCATCAGTGAAGCACAGGGGGTGGACGAGCAGTACTTC. This translates into CAISEAQGVDEQYF.

The chain uses TRBV19 and TRBJ1-3, with D unclear. Germline V CDR1 and CDR2: LNHDA, SQIVND (reference sequence). This CDR3 comprises 16 residues. V was trimmed by 5 bases and J by 4 bases, leaving 18 bases between them. The CDR3 spells CASSQPDFISGNTIYF. In DNA form, the CDR3 reads TGTGCCAGTAGTCAACCGGACTTTATATCAGGAAACACCATATATTTT. The full variable domain, with the rest looked up from reference TRBV19 and TRBJ1-3, is DGGITQSPKYLFRKEGQNVTLSCEQNLNHDAMYWYRQDPGQGLRLIYYSQIVNDFQKGDIAEGYSVSREKKESFPLTVTSAQKNPTAFYLCASSQPDFISGNTIYFGEGSWLTVV.

This clone has only one observation. The chain couples TRBV18 to TRBJ2-3; a weak D match, TRBD2 (5 bases). Germline-derived CDR1 and CDR2 are KGHSH and LQKENI. This CDR3 has 13 amino acids. Trimming shortened V by 4 bases and J by 6 bases, and 11 bases separated the two germline ends. DNA of the CDR3: TGTGCCAGCTCACTAGCGACGGAGGATACGCAGTATTTT. Encoded protein: CASSLATEDTQYF. The variable domain in full, completed from reference TRBV18 and TRBJ2-3, reads NAGVMQNPRHLVRRRGQEARLRCSPMKGHSHVYWYRQLPEEGLKFMVYLQKENIIDESGMPKERFSAEFPKEGPSILRIQQVVRGDSAAYFCASSLATEDTQYFGPGTRLTVL.

The chain is built from TRBV6-6 and TRBJ1-5, with a tentative D call TRBD1 (6 bases). The CDR3 is 15 amino acids. Per germline, CDR1 MNHNY and CDR2 SVGAGI (reference sequence). Trimming removed 7 bases at V and 0 bases at J, with 13 bases between. The CDR3 is CASTQDSNSNQPQHF. CDR3 DNA sequence: TGTGCCAGCACCCAGGACAGCAATAGCAATCAGCCCCAGCATTTT.

V usage is TRBV6-1 and J usage is TRBJ2-1; 11 positions agree with TRBD2. CDR1 MNHNS and CDR2 SASEGT come from the germline V gene. The length of the CDR3 is 19 residues. J lost 7 bases, V lost 4 bases, and 18 bases had no gene match. CDR3 in amino acids: CASSAGGRLAGGVRNEQFF. Written as DNA, the CDR3 is TGTGCCAGCAGTGCGGGGGGGAGGCTAGCGGGAGGTGTTAGGAATGAGCAGTTCTTC.

In nucleotides, the CDR3 is TGTGCCAGCAGCTATCCGGGACAGGCTAACTATGGCTACACCTTC. Encoded protein: CASSYPGQANYGYTF. The genes are TRBV6-1 and TRBJ1-2; 8 bases match TRBD1. V was pared by 6 bases and J by 0 bases, with 6 bases of the junction left unmatched. The germline CDR1 and CDR2 sequences are MNHNS and SASEGT. CDR3 length: 15 residues.

A single count supports this clone. The V and J genes are TRBV19 and TRBJ1-2; tentatively, D is TRBD1 (5 bases). Germline V lookup: CDR1 LNHDA, CDR2 SQIVND (reference sequence). V shed 5 bases and J shed 4 bases, with 11 bases lying between them. CDR3 size: 13 residues. The CDR3 here is CASSQDRRYGYTF. DNA of the CDR3: TGTGCCAGTAGTCAAGACAGACGCTATGGCTACACCTTC. The full variable domain, completed using reference TRBV19 and TRBJ1-2, is DGGITQSPKYLFRKEGQNVTLSCEQNLNHDAMYWYRQDPGQGLRLIYYSQIVNDFQKGDIAEGYSVSREKKESFPLTVTSAQKNPTAFYLCASSQDRRYGYTFGSGTRLTVV.

The chain employs TRBV9 and TRBJ2-3, with TRBD1 matching 9 bases. Looked up from germline, CDR1 is SGDLS and CDR2 is YYNGEE. V was clipped by 2 bases and J by 2 bases; unmatched bases: 6. The CDR3 has 16 residues. The CDR3 reads CASSVPQGADTDTQYF. DNA of the CDR3: TGTGCCAGCAGCGTGCCACAGGGGGCCGACACAGATACGCAGTATTTT.

CDR3 region: CASSPPSRSSYNEQFF. CDR3 nucleotides: TGTGCCAGCTCACCACCCTCTAGAAGCTCCTACAATGAGCAGTTCTTC. The chain is built from TRBV18 and TRBJ2-1; D remains ambiguous. V lost 0 bases and J 0 bases, leaving 9 bases between the germline ends. The CDR3 contains 16 residues. Germline V lookup: CDR1 KGHSH, CDR2 LQKENI.

The chain recombines TRBV10-3 with TRBJ1-4; 11 positions match TRBD1. V was clipped by 3 bases and J by 3 bases; unmatched bases: 3. From germline, CDR1 is ENHRY and CDR2 SYGVKD. The CDR3 is 16 amino acids. The CDR3 loop reads CAISDGQGAPNEKLFF. The DNA of the CDR3 is TGTGCCATCAGTGACGGACAGGGGGCGCCTAATGAAAAACTGTTTTTT.